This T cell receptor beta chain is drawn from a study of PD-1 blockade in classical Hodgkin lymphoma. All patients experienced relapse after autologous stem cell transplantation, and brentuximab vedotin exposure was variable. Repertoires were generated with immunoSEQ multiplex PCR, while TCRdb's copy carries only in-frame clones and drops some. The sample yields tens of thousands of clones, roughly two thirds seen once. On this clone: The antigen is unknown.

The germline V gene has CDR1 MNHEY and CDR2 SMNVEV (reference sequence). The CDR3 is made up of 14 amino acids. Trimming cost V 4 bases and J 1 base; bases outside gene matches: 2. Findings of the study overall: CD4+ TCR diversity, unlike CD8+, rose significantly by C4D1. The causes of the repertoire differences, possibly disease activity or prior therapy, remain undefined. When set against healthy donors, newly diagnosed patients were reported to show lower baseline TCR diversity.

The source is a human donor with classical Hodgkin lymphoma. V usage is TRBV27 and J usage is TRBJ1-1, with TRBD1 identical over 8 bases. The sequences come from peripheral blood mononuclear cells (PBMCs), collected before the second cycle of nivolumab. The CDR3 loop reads CASSSDRANTEAFF. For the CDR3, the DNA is TGTGCCAGCAGTTCGGACAGGGCGAACACTGAAGCTTTCTTT.